This T cell receptor beta chain emerged from a study of OX40 agonist ivuxolimab in advanced cancers. Study overall: The patients' treatment was ivuxolimab, an agonistic anti-OX40 (CD134) antibody. Prior therapy, whether anti-PD-1, anti-PD-L1 or anti-CTLA-4, was allowed, and approximately 40% had some.

Germline CDR1 reads SQVTM; CDR2 reads ANQGSEA. Trimming took off 4 bases at V and 2 bases at J, with 6 bases between the two ends. The CDR3 is made up of 12 amino acids. Worth noting for this clone: The antigen is undetermined.

Study results and caveats: The study found that CD8+ T cells averaged more expanded clones than CD4+.

Autoimmune disease history or systemic immunosuppression meant exclusion. The assay was immunoSEQ multiplex PCR, and TCRdb's table has in-frame clones only and misses some. Of 55,000 to 90,000 clones detected, about 82% appear once; the ten largest clones hold about 1.1%. The J gene is TRBJ1-3, the V gene TRBV29-1; D ambiguous. The source of this sequence is an adult with an advanced solid tumor such as melanoma, head and neck, liver or kidney cancer. The sample here was CD4+ or CD8+ T cells sorted from blood, taken in a trial of the OX40 agonist ivuxolimab. DNA of the CDR3: TGCAGCGTTGTCCCAACTGGAAACACCATATATTTT. Its translation is CSVVPTGNTIYF.